The 24 T cell receptor beta chains reported below all come from one sample, sequenced in a study of control samples from healthy donors and cancer patients. TCRdb's copy holds only in-frame clones and misses some; the assay was immunoSEQ multiplex PCR. The table lists about 120,000 clones, roughly 90% of them singletons. Sequences were obtained from blood. These receptors were taken from a young man in good health.

The V and J genes are TRBV5-1 and TRBJ1-6; possible D gene TRBD1, 5 bases. V was shortened by 0 bases and J by 10 bases, with 8 bases between the two germline ends. This CDR3 contains 13 residues. Germline V CDR1 and CDR2: SGHRS, YFSETQ. CDR3 protein: CASSLAGASPLHF. DNA of the CDR3: TGCGCCAGCAGCTTGGCCGGGGCCTCACCCCTCCACTTT.

The chain combines TRBV19 with TRBJ2-2; 7 positions match TRBD1. CDR3 length: 16 amino acids. Germline V lookup: CDR1 LNHDA, CDR2 SQIVND (reference sequence). The V segment lost 3 bases and the J segment 1 base; nucleotides outside the gene matches: 5. The CDR3: CASSIVWTGNTGELFF. In DNA form, the CDR3 reads TGTGCCAGTAGTATTGTTTGGACAGGGAACACCGGGGAGCTGTTTTTT.

The genes are TRBV7-3 and TRBJ1-1; D perhaps matches TRBD1 (5 bases). CDR3 length equals 16 residues. Germline CDR1 and CDR2: SGHTA and FQGTGA. Trimming stripped 5 bases from V and 3 bases from J, with 19 bases between. For the CDR3, the DNA is TGTGCCAGCAGCAAAAGGGGTTTTGGTTGGTACACTGAAGCTTTCTTT. Encoded protein: CASSKRGFGWYTEAFF.

The rearrangement joins TRBV6-5 to TRBJ1-2; a weak D match, TRBD1 (5 bases). The CDR3 sequence is 14 residues long. Germline CDR1 and CDR2: MNHEY and SVGAGI. The V and J ends lost 6 bases and 1 base respectively, with 12 bases between them. The CDR3 here is CASRRDGLNYGYTF. The DNA of the CDR3 is TGTGCCAGCAGACGGGACGGACTTAACTATGGCTACACCTTC.

This clone was observed once. The chain recombines TRBV29-1 with TRBJ2-7, with a weak D call TRBD2 (7 bases). The V gene's germline CDR1 is SQVTM and CDR2 ANQGSEA. The CDR3 loop spans 17 amino acids. V lost 3 bases to trimming and J lost 2 bases, with 23 bases between them. CDR3 protein: CSVEGGQGSRGTYEQYF. In DNA, the CDR3 is TGCAGCGTTGAGGGAGGGCAGGGGTCAAGAGGAACCTACGAGCAGTACTTC.

For the CDR3, the DNA is TGTGCCATCAGACAGGCGAATGAAAAACTGTTTTTT. It translates to CAIRQANEKLFF. The chain has TRBV10-3 and TRBJ1-4, with TRBD1 as a possible D gene (5 bases). V was pared by 6 bases and J by 5 bases, with 7 bases between. The CDR3 has 12 amino acids. CDR1 and CDR2 from the germline V gene are ENHRY and SYGVKD.

The chain employs TRBV19 and TRBJ1-5, with 11 nucleotides matching TRBD1. Trimming at V came to 7 bases and at J to 0 bases, leaving 8 bases not matched to a gene. Germline V CDR1 and CDR2: LNHDA, SQIVND (reference sequence). The CDR3 length is 17 residues. CDR3 DNA sequence: TGTGCCAGTAAGGGGACAGGGGGTGGGTATAGCAATCAGCCCCAGCATTTT. Translated, it gives CASKGTGGGYSNQPQHF.

The rearrangement links TRBV7-8 to TRBJ2-3, with D unclear. The germline gives CDR1 SGHVS, CDR2 FQNEAQ. There are 12 residues in the CDR3. The V end lost 8 bases, the J end lost 0 bases, and 6 bases lay between the germline ends. The CDR3 region has the DNA TGTGCCAGCGGTCTTAGCACAGATACGCAGTATTTT. Translated: CASGLSTDTQYF.

This chain links TRBV9 with TRBJ2-2; TRBD1 is a possible D gene (6 bases). Per the germline V gene, CDR1 is SGDLS and CDR2 is YYNGEE. The CDR3 is 15 residues long. V shed 4 bases and J shed 1 base, with 11 bases lying between them. This CDR3 reads CASSLTGMNTGELFF. In DNA, the CDR3 is TGTGCCAGCAGCCTAACAGGGATGAACACCGGGGAGCTGTTTTTT.

The genes are TRBV27 and TRBJ2-7; TRBD1 aligns across 9 bases. Trimming removed 4 bases from V and 0 bases from J; junction bases left unmatched: 10. From germline, CDR1 is MNHEY and CDR2 SMNVEV (reference sequence). The CDR3 has 17 residues. In nucleotides, the CDR3 is TGTGCCAGCAGTTATCTCCCGGGACAGGGCAGCTCCTACGAGCAGTACTTC. Amino acid sequence: CASSYLPGQGSSYEQYF.

The rearrangement links TRBV7-3 to TRBJ1-1, with D maybe TRBD1 (5 bases). The V gene's germline CDR1 is SGHTA and CDR2 FQGTGA. There are 13 residues in the CDR3. Trimming cost V 5 bases and J 4 bases, with 11 bases left between them. The CDR3 sequence is CASSPEGLTEAFF. The CDR3 DNA reads TGTGCCAGCAGCCCCGAGGGGCTCACTGAAGCTTTCTTT.

The chain joins TRBV7-9 to TRBJ2-1; TRBD2 agrees at 13 bases. This CDR3 comprises 15 residues. Germline CDR1 is SEHNR and CDR2 is FQNEAQ (reference sequence). Trimming cost V 5 bases and J 12 bases; bases outside gene matches: 10. DNA for the CDR3: TGTGCCAGCAGCCATAACCGACTAGCGGGAGGCCCGCAGTTCTTC. It codes for CASSHNRLAGGPQFF.

This sequence joins TRBV11-2 and TRBJ2-1, with TRBD2 matching over 7 bases. Germline V gives CDR1 SGHAT, CDR2 FQNNGV. V lost 5 bases, J lost 4 bases, and 8 bases stayed unmatched. CDR3 size: 15 residues. The CDR3, as DNA: TGTGCCAGCAGCCGGGGGAGCGGGACGTACAATGAGCAGTTCTTC. It is translated as CASSRGSGTYNEQFF.

The chain is built from TRBV7-4 and TRBJ1-2; D is perhaps TRBD1 (6 bases). V was pared by 0 bases and J by 8 bases, with 13 bases between. Germline V lookup: CDR1 SGHVT, CDR2 SQSDAQ. This CDR3 comprises 14 residues. The CDR3 protein is CASSLARGGYGYTF. CDR3 sequence (DNA): TGTGCCAGCAGCTTAGCCAGGGGCGGGTACGGCTACACCTTC.

The chain recombines TRBV29-1 with TRBJ2-3, with D possibly called TRBD1 or TRBD2 (5 bases each). The CDR3 length is 19 residues. Trimming shortened V by 6 bases and J by 7 bases, and 35 bases separated the two germline ends. Looked up from germline, CDR1 is SQVTM and CDR2 is ANQGSEA. CDR3 amino acids: CSVGIRSGTEGLKQNTQYF. In nucleotides, the CDR3 is TGCAGCGTAGGAATACGTTCGGGGACCGAGGGATTGAAACAGAATACGCAGTATTTT.

The chain recombines TRBV24-1 with TRBJ2-2; 8 bases align to TRBD2. CDR1 KGHDR and CDR2 SFDVKD come from the germline V gene. This CDR3 region has 16 residues. J was trimmed by 1 base and V by 6 bases; bases with no gene match: 6. The CDR3 is CATSSLAGQNTGELFF. CDR3 coding DNA: TGTGCCACCAGTTCCCTAGCGGGCCAGAACACCGGGGAGCTGTTTTTT.

J is TRBJ1-2 and V is TRBV19; D perhaps matches TRBD1 (6 bases). V gave up 3 bases and J gave up 4 bases, with 27 bases separating them. This CDR3 is 19 amino acids long. Germline V gene data show CDR1 as LNHDA and CDR2 as SQIVND (reference sequence). This CDR3 is CASSILPSPDGQRTYGYTF. The CDR3 region has the DNA TGTGCCAGTAGTATCCTCCCATCACCGGACGGACAGCGTACCTATGGCTACACCTTC.

This clone was recorded only once. J is TRBJ2-1 and V is TRBV10-3; unclear D gene. V was pared by 4 bases and J by 0 bases, with 13 bases between. The CDR3 is 16 amino acids. CDR1 and CDR2 from the germline V gene are ENHRY and SYGVKD. The CDR3: CAISGFGSRSYNEQFF. The CDR3 DNA sequence: TGTGCCATCAGTGGGTTCGGCAGCCGCTCCTACAATGAGCAGTTCTTC.

V and J are TRBV6-4 and TRBJ1-1; the D is unclear. The germline CDR1 and CDR2 sequences are MRHNA and SNTAGT. V lost 4 bases, J lost 1 base, and 10 bases lay in between. The CDR3 is 14 amino acids. CDR3 DNA sequence: TGTGCCAGCAGTGTTGAGTCGGGGAACACTGAAGCTTTCTTT. Translated, it gives CASSVESGNTEAFF.

V usage is TRBV2 and J usage is TRBJ2-7; D gene ambiguous. Germline values: CDR1 SNHLY, CDR2 FYNNEI. Trimming removed 4 bases at V and 4 bases at J, with 11 bases between. The CDR3 loop spans 13 amino acids. CDR3 region: CASSGQAAYEQYF. The CDR3 bases are TGTGCCAGCAGTGGGCAAGCCGCATACGAGCAGTACTTC. Looking up the rest from reference TRBV2 and TRBJ2-7 gives the full variable domain: EPEVTQTPSHQVTQMGQEVILRCVPISNHLYFYWYRQILGQKVEFLVSFYNNEISEKSEIFDDQFSVERPDGSNFTLKIRSTKLEDSAMYFCASSGQAAYEQYFGPGTRLTVT.

The chain carries TRBV5-1 and TRBJ2-7; D remains unclear. In germline, CDR1 is SGHRS, CDR2 YFSETQ. The CDR3 has 14 residues. With 0 bases removed from V and 4 bases from J, the gap between germline ends came to 11 bases. In DNA form, the CDR3 reads TGCGCCAGCAGCTTGGGAGGTATCGGATACGAGCAGTACTTC. Translation gives CASSLGGIGYEQYF.

The V gene is TRBV10-2, the J gene TRBJ1-2; possibly TRBD1 for D (5 bases). The CDR3 covers 12 residues. CDR1 WSHSY and CDR2 SAAADI come from the germline V gene. V was shortened by 5 bases and J by 7 bases, with 11 bases between the two germline ends. For the CDR3, the DNA is TGCGCCAGCAGTCTCGCCGGGGCTGGCTACACCTTC. It yields the protein CASSLAGAGYTF.

The sample holds one count of this clone. The CDR3 reads CASSRDTYSEAFF. For the CDR3, the DNA is TGTGCCAGCAGCCGGGACACCTACTCTGAAGCTTTCTTT. The chain links TRBV7-3 to TRBJ1-1; a possible D gene is TRBD1 (6 bases). Trimming left V 5 bases short and J 6 bases short, with 13 bases between. The CDR3 totals 13 residues. CDR1 and CDR2 from the germline V gene are SGHTA and FQGTGA.

The chain joins TRBV10-3 to TRBJ1-3; perhaps TRBD1 as D (5 bases). Trimming pared 1 base from V and 0 bases from J, leaving 10 bases between. Germline CDR1 ENHRY, CDR2 SYGVKD. This CDR3 is 16 amino acids long. CDR3 loop: CAISEWDSSSGNTIYF. The CDR3 nucleotides read TGTGCCATCAGTGAGTGGGACTCAAGCTCTGGAAACACCATATATTTT.